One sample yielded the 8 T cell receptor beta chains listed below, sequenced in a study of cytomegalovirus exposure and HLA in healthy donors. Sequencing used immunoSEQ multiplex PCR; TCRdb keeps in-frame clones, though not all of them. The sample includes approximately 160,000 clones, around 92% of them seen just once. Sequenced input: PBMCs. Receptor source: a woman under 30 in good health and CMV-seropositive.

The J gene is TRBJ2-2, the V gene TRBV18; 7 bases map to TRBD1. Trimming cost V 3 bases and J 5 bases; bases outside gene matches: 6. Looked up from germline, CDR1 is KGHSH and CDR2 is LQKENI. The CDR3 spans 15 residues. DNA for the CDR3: TGTGCCAGCTCACCTGACAGGGTATTGACCGGGGAGCTGTTTTTT. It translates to CASSPDRVLTGELFF.

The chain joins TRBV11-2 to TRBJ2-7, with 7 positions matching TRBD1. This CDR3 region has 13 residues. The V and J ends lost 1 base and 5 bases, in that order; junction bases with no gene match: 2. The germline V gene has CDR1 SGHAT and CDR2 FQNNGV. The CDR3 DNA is TGTGCCAGCAGCTTAGTTCAGGGGGACGAGCAGTACTTC. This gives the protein CASSLVQGDEQYF.

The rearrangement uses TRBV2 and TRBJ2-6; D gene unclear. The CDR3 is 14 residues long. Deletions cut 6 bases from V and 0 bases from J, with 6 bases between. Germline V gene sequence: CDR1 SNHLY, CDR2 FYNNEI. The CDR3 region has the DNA TGTGCCAGCAGGTTAATCTCTGGGGCCAACGTCCTGACTTTC. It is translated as CASRLISGANVLTF.

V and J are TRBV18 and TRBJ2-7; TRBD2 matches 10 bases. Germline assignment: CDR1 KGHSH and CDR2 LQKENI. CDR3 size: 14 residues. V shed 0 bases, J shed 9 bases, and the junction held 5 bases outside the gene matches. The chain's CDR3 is CASSPPSGRAVQYF. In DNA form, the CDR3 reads TGTGCCAGCTCACCACCAAGCGGGAGGGCCGTGCAGTACTTC. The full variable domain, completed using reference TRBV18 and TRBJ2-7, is NAGVMQNPRHLVRRRGQEARLRCSPMKGHSHVYWYRQLPEEGLKFMVYLQKENIIDESGMPKERFSAEFPKEGPSILRIQQVVRGDSAAYFCASSPPSGRAVQYFGPGTRLTVT.

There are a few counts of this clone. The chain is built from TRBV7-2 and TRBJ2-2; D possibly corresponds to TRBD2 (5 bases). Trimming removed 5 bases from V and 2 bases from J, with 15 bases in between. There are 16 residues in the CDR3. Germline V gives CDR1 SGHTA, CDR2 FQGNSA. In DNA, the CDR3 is TGTGCCAGCAGCCCCCTCTGGGAGCCAAACACCGGGGAGCTGTTTTTT. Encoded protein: CASSPLWEPNTGELFF.

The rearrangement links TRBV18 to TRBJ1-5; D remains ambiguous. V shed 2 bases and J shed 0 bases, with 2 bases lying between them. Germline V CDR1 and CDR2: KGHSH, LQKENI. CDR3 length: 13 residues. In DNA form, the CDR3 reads TGTGCCAGCTCACCATATAGCAATCAGCCCCAGCATTTT. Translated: CASSPYSNQPQHF. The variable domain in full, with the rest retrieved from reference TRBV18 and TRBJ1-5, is NAGVMQNPRHLVRRRGQEARLRCSPMKGHSHVYWYRQLPEEGLKFMVYLQKENIIDESGMPKERFSAEFPKEGPSILRIQQVVRGDSAAYFCASSPYSNQPQHFGDGTRLSIL.

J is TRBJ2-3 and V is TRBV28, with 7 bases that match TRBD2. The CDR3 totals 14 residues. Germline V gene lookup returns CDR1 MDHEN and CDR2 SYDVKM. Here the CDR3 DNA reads TGTGCTTCTTCTAGCGGCCTCCGGAGAGATACGCAGTATTTT. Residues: CASSSGLRRDTQYF.

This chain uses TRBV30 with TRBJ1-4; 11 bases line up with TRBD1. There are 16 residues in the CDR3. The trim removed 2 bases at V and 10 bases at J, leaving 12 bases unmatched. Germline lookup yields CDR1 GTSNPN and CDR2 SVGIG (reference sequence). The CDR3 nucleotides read TGTGCCTGGAGTCTTAATACGGGACAGGGGGAGGTAAAACTGTTTTTT. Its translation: CAWSLNTGQGEVKLFF.